The clone carrying this T cell receptor beta chain came up many times. Its cognate antigen is unknown. This entry belongs to a study of blood T cells in healthy people across ages. Study observations and caveats: Older age coincided with a roughly linear decline in TCR beta diversity per million T cells.

Per-sample PBMC isolation yielded at least 6 million cells. The total RNA that was extracted per sample amounted to at least 5 micrograms. Through a sample-barcoded 5' primer and a J-beta primer mix, a second PCR was run for about 7 to 12 cycles. The authors tagged each cDNA molecule using a template-switch adaptor with 12 random nucleotides. Each CDR3 protein is one row after TCRdb ran MiXCR on the 5' RACE reads. The sample has roughly 1,500,000 distinct CDR3 sequences, roughly 30% seen once; the top ten hold approximately 10%. The sample was blood. This clonotype was obtained from a woman aged 25 to 39 in good health.

In DNA, the CDR3 is TGCGCCAGCAGCTCGGACGGCCTCTATGGCTACACCTTC. Encoded protein: CASSSDGLYGYTF. The chain links TRBV5-1 to TRBJ1-2; D not resolved. V lost 3 bases and J lost 4, with 10 bases in between. Germline assignment: CDR1 SGHRS and CDR2 YFSETQ. The CDR3 loop spans 13 amino acids.